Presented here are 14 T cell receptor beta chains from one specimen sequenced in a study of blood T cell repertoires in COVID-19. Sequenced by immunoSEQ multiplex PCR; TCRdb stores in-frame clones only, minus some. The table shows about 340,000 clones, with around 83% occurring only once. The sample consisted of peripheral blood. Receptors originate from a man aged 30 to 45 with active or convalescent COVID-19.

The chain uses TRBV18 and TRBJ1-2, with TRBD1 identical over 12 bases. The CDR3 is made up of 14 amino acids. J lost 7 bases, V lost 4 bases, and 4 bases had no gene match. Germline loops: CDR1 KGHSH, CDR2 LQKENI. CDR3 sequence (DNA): TGTGCCAGCTCACGGGGACAGGGGGCGCTTGGCTACACCTTC. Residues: CASSRGQGALGYTF.

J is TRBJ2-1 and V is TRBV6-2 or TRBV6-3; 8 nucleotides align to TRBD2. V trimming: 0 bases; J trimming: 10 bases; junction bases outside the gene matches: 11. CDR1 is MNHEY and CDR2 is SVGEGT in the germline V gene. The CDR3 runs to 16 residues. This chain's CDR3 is CASSYSRAGEVVEQFF. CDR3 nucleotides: TGTGCCAGCAGTTACTCAAGAGCGGGAGAGGTTGTGGAGCAGTTCTTC.

CDR3 in amino acids: CASSIEGQKGEQYF. The CDR3 region has the DNA TGTGCCAGTAGTATTGAGGGACAAAAGGGCGAGCAGTACTTC. This chain joins TRBV19 and TRBJ2-7, with a tentative D call TRBD1 (6 bases). V was pared by 3 bases and J by 6 bases, with 15 bases between. The CDR3 sequence is 14 residues long. Germline CDR1 is LNHDA and CDR2 is SQIVND (reference sequence).

CDR3 protein: CASSLIRGGTEAFF. DNA of the CDR3: TGTGCCAGCAGCTTAATTCGGGGGGGAACTGAAGCTTTCTTT. The V call is TRBV7-2, the J call TRBJ1-1, with D maybe TRBD1 (5 bases). The CDR3 has 14 amino acids. V shed 2 bases and J shed 5 bases, with 12 bases lying between them. CDR1 is SGHTA, CDR2 FQGNSA, per germline.

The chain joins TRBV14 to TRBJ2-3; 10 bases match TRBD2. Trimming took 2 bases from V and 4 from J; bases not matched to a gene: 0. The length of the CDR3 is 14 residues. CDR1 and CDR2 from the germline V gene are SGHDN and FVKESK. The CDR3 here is CASSQLAGADTQYF. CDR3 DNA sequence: TGTGCCAGCAGCCAACTAGCGGGGGCAGATACGCAGTATTTT.

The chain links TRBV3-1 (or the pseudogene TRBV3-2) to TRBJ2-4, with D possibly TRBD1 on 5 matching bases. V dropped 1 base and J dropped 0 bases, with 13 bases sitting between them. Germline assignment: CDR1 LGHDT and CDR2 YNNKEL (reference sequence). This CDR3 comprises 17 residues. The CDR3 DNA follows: TGTGCCAGCAGCCAAGTCGCAGGGATACTAGCCAAAAACATTCAGTACTTC. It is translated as CASSQVAGILAKNIQYF.

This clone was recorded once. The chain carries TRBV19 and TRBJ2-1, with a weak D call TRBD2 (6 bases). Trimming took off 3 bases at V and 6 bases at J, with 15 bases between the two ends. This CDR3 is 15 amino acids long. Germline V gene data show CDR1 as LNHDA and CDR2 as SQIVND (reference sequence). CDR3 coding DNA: TGTGCCAGTAGTATCGGGCCACTTAGCGGCAATGAGCAGTTCTTC. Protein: CASSIGPLSGNEQFF. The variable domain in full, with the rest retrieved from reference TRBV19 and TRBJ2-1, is DGGITQSPKYLFRKEGQNVTLSCEQNLNHDAMYWYRQDPGQGLRLIYYSQIVNDFQKGDIAEGYSVSREKKESFPLTVTSAQKNPTAFYLCASSIGPLSGNEQFFGPGTRLTVL.

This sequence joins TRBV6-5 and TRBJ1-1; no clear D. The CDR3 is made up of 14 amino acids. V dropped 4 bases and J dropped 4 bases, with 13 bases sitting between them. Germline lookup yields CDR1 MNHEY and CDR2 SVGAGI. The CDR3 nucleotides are TGTGCCAGCAGTTCTCTCGGGGTTGCCACTGAAGCTTTCTTT. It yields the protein CASSSLGVATEAFF.

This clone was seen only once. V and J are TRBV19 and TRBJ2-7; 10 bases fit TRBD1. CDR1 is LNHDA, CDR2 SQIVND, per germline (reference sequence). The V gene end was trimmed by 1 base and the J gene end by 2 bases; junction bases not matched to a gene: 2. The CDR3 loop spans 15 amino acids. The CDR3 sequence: CASSIGGTGAYEQYF. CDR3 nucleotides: TGTGCCAGTAGTATAGGCGGGACAGGGGCCTACGAGCAGTACTTC.

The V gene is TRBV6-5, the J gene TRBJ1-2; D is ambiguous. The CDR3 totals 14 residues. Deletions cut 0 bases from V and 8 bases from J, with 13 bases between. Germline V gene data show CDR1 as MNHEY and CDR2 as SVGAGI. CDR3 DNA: TGTGCCAGCAGTTACTCATCCCCGACGGGGGGCTACACCTTC. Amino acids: CASSYSSPTGGYTF.

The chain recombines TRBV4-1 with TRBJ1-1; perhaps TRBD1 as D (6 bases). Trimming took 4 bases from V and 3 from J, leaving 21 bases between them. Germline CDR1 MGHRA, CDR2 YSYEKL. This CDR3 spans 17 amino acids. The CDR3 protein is CASSLMGNREVDTEAFF. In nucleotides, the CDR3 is TGCGCCAGCAGCCTCATGGGTAACAGGGAAGTGGACACTGAAGCTTTCTTT.

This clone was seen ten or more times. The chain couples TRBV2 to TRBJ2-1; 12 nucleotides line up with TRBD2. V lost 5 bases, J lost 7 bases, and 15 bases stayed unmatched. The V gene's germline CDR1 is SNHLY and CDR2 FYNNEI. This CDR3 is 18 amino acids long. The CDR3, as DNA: TGTGCCAGCAGTTGGGCCAAGACTAGCGGGAGTGGGGTGAATGAGCAGTTCTTC. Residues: CASSWAKTSGSGVNEQFF.

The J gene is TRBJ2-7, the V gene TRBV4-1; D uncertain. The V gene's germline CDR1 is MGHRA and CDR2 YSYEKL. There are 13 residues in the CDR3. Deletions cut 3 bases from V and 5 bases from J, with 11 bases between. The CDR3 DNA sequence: TGCGCCAGCAGCCAGGTGAGAACGAACGAGCAGTACTTC. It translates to CASSQVRTNEQYF.

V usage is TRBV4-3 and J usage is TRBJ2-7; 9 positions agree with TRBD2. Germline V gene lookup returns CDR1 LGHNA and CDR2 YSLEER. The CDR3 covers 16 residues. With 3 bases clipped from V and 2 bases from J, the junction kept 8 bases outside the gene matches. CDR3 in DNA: TGCGCCAGCAGCCAGAGGCCAGCGGGGGGCCCCTACGAGCAGTACTTC. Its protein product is CASSQRPAGGPYEQYF.